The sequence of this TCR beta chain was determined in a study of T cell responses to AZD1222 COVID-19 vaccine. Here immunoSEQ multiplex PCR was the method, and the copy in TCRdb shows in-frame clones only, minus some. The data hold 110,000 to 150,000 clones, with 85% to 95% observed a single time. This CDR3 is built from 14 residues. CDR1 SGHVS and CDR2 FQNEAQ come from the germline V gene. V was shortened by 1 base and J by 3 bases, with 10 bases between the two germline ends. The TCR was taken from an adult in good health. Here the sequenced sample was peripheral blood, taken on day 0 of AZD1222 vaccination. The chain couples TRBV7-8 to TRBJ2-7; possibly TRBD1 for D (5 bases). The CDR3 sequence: CASSLGAGRYEQYF. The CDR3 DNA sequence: TGTGCCAGCAGCTTAGGAGCAGGGCGCTACGAGCAGTACTTC. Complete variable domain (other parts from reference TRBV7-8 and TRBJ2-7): GAGVSQSPRYKVAKRGQDVALRCDPISGHVSLFWYQQALGQGPEFLTYFQNEAQLDKSGLPSDRFFAERPEGSVSTLKIQRTQQEDSAVYLCASSLGAGRYEQYFGPGTRLTVT.